The T cell receptor beta chain under discussion was sequenced for a study of blood T cell repertoires in COVID-19. About the research overall: Sources were T cells, B-cell-depleted T cells, or PBMCs; the material itself was cDNA or gDNA.

The CDR3 consists of 18 residues. Sequencing used immunoSEQ multiplex PCR; TCRdb keeps in-frame clones, though not all of them. This sample yields 150,000 to 200,000 clones, of which about 86% are seen a single time; more than 7.5% belongs to the top ten. This clonotype originated in a man aged 45 to 65 with active or convalescent COVID-19. The J gene is TRBJ2-3, the V gene TRBV1; the table assigns TRBD1, which was not confirmed against the DNA. TRBV1 is a recognized pseudogene. Material: peripheral blood. CDR3 sequence (DNA): TGCACCAGCAGCCAGGGTGGGGACACTGGGCGAGACACAGATACGCAGTATTTT. This translates into CTSSQGGDTGRDTDTQYF.